Here is one T cell receptor (beta chain) with its context. Its antigen is undetermined. This specimen belongs to a study of T cell responses to AZD1222 COVID-19 vaccine. From germline, CDR1 is MGHDK and CDR2 SYGVNS. Trimming cost V 8 bases and J 2 bases, with 13 bases left between them. The CDR3 sequence is 13 residues long. Study results and caveats: After the peak T cell response, and only then, were repertoires sampled. Clonal diversity was possibly underestimated; the donors were predominantly white British and more often female. Spike regions recognized by vaccine-associated CD4 TCRs spanned the protein, led by 160-218 and 743-854.

The method was immunoSEQ multiplex PCR; TCRdb's version includes in-frame clones alone and lacks a portion of them. The sample consists of roughly 150,000 clones, roughly nine tenths of them appearing once. The sequence came from an adult in good health. The chain joins TRBV25-1 to TRBJ2-7; D gene ambiguous. The sequences come from peripheral blood, collected on day 0 of AZD1222 vaccination. CDR3 region: CASSQSYTYEQYF. The CDR3 bases are TGTGCCAGCTCACAGTCTTACACCTACGAGCAGTACTTC.